This note documents a single TCR beta chain sequence. The assay was immunoSEQ multiplex PCR, and TCRdb's table has in-frame clones only and misses some. The data contain about 140,000 clones, almost 80% of them singletons. This sample was included in a study of blood T cell repertoires in COVID-19. Study context: The samples span acute and convalescent COVID-19 from the United States, Italy and Spain. T cells, B-cell-depleted T cells, or PBMCs provided the cDNA or gDNA that served as material.

Cohort placement rested on clinical history that participants reported themselves. The V and J ends lost 5 bases and 1 base respectively, with 17 bases between them. This CDR3 is built from 16 residues. The V gene's germline CDR1 is LNHDA and CDR2 SQIVND (reference sequence). Material: PBMCs or T cells enriched from blood (not recorded which). The chain couples TRBV19 to TRBJ2-5; D might be TRBD2 (6 bases). This TCR derives from a woman between 45 and 65 years old who had recovered from COVID-19. CDR3 region: CASSAELGLIQETQYF. For the CDR3, the DNA is TGTGCCAGTAGTGCCGAATTGGGACTGATCCAAGAGACCCAGTACTTC.